This T cell receptor beta chain was sequenced during a study of blood T cell repertoires in COVID-19. For the study at large: There were acute and convalescent COVID-19 samples, and they came from the United States, Italy and Spain. Sources were T cells, B-cell-depleted T cells, or PBMCs; the material itself was cDNA or gDNA.

Per the study methods: Using reference gene primer amplification, nucleated cell counts were estimated. Generated by immunoSEQ multiplex PCR, the TCRdb table keeps only in-frame clones and is missing some. Clone size and the V and J calls come from that table; the DNA yielded D and trimming. The sample shows about 200,000 clones, more than 75% of them seen only once. Sequencing input: peripheral blood. The TCR sequence derives from an elderly woman with acute or convalescent COVID-19.

CDR3 amino acids: CASSRTGVNTEAFF. CDR3 DNA sequence: TGTGCCAGCAGCCGAACCGGGGTGAACACTGAAGCTTTCTTT. The chain joins TRBV7-6 to TRBJ1-1; D is unclear. CDR3 length equals 14 residues. V was clipped by 5 bases and J by 0 bases, with 10 bases between them. Germline V lookup: CDR1 SGHVS, CDR2 FNYEAQ.